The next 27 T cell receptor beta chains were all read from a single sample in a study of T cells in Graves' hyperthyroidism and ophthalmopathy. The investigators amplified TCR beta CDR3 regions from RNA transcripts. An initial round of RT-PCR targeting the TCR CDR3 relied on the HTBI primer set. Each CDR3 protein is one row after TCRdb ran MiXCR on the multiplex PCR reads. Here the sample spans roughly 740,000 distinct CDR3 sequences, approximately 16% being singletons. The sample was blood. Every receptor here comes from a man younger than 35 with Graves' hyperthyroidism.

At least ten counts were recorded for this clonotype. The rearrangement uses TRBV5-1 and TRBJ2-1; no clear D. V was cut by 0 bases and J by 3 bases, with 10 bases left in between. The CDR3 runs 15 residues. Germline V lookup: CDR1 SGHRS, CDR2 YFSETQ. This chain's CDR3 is CASSLARASYNEQFF. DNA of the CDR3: TGCGCCAGCAGCTTGGCCAGAGCGAGCTACAATGAGCAGTTCTTC.

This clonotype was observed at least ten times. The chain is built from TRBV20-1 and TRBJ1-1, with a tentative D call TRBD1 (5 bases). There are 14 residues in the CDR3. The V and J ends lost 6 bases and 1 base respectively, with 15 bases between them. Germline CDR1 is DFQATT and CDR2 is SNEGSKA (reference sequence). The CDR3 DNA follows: TGCAGTGCCCGCCCGGGACGAAGGAACACTGAAGCTTTCTTT. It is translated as CSARPGRRNTEAFF.

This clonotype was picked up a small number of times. The CDR3 DNA reads as TGTGCCAGCAGCGCGGGGGGCCGGGGCGAGCAGTTCTTC. Its translation: CASSAGGRGEQFF. V usage is TRBV5-8 and J usage is TRBJ2-1; 8 nucleotides match TRBD2. The V and J ends lost 4 bases and 10 bases, in that order; junction bases with no gene match: 7. CDR1 SGHTS and CDR2 YDEGEE come from the germline V gene. The CDR3 is 13 residues long.

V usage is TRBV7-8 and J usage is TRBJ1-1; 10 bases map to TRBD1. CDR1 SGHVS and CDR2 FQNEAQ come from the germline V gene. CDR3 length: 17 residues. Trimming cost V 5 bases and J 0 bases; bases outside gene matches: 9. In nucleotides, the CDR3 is TGTGCCAGCAGCCCGCTGACAGGGGGCATCGTGAACACTGAAGCTTTCTTT. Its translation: CASSPLTGGIVNTEAFF. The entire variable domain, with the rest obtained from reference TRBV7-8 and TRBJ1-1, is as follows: GAGVSQSPRYKVAKRGQDVALRCDPISGHVSLFWYQQALGQGPEFLTYFQNEAQLDKSGLPSDRFFAERPEGSVSTLKIQRTQQEDSAVYLCASSPLTGGIVNTEAFFGQGTRLTVV.

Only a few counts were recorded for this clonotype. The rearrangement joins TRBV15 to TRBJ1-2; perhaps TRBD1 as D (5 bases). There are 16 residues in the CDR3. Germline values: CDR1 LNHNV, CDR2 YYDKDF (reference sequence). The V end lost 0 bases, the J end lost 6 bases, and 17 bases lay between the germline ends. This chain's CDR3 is CATSRDWDTRGDGYTF. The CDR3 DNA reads TGTGCCACCAGCAGAGATTGGGATACCCGGGGGGATGGCTACACCTTC.

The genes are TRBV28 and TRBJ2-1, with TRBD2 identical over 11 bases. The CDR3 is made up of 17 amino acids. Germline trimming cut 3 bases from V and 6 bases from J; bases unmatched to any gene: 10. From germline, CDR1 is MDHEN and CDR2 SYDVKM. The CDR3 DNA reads TGTGCCAGCAGTTTTGTGATAGCGGGAGGGCTAATCAATGAGCAGTTCTTC. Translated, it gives CASSFVIAGGLINEQFF.

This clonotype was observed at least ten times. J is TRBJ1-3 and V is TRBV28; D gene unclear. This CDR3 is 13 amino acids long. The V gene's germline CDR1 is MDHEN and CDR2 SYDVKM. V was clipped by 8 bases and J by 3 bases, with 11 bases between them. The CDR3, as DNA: TGTGCCAGCGGCGAGGGTTATGGAAACACCATATATTTT. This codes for CASGEGYGNTIYF. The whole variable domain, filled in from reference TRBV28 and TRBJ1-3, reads DVKVTQSSRYLVKRTGEKVFLECVQDMDHENMFWYRQDPGLGLRLIYFSYDVKMKEKGDIPEGYSVSREKKERFSLILESASTNQTSMYLCASGEGYGNTIYFGEGSWLTVV.

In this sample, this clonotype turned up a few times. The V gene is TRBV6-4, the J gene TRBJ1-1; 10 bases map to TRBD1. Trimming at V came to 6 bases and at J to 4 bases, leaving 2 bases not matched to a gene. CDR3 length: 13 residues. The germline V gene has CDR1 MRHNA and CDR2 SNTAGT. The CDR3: CASRRDRGTEAFF. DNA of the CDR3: TGTGCCAGCAGGAGGGACAGGGGCACTGAAGCTTTCTTT.

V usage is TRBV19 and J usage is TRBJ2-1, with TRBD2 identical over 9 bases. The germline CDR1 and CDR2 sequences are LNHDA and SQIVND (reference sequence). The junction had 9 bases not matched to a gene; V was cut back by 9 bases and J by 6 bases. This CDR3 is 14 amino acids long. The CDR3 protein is CASSSRLAANEQFF. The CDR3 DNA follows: TGTGCCAGCAGTTCCAGACTAGCGGCCAATGAGCAGTTCTTC. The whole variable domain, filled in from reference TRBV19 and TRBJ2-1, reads DGGITQSPKYLFRKEGQNVTLSCEQNLNHDAMYWYRQDPGQGLRLIYYSQIVNDFQKGDIAEGYSVSREKKESFPLTVTSAQKNPTAFYLCASSSRLAANEQFFGPGTRLTVL.

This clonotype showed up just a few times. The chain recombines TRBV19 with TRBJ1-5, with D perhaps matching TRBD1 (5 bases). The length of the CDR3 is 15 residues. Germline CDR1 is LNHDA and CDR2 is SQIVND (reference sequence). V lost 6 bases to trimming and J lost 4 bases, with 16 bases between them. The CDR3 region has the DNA TGTGCCAGTAGGGCGGGGACCGTGGATAATCAGCCCCAGCATTTT. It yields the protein CASRAGTVDNQPQHF.

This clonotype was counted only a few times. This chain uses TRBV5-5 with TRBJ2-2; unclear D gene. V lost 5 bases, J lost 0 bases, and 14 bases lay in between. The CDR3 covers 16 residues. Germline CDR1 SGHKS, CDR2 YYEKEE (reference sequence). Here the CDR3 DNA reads TGTGCCAGCAGTCCGGCCAGGCCGGCGAACACCGGGGAGCTGTTTTTT. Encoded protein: CASSPARPANTGELFF.

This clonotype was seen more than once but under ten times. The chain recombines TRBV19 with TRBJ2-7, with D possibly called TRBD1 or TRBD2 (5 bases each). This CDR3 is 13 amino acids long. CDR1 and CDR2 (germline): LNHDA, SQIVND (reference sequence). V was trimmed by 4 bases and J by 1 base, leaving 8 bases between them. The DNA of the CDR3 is TGTGCCAGTAGTAAAGAGGGGTCCTACGAGCAGTACTTC. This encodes CASSKEGSYEQYF.

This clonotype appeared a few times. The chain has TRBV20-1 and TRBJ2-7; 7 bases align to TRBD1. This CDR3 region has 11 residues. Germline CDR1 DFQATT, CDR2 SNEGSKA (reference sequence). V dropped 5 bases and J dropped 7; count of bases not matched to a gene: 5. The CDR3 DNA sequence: TGCAGTGCTGGCACAGGGGAAGAGCAGTACTTC. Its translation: CSAGTGEEQYF.

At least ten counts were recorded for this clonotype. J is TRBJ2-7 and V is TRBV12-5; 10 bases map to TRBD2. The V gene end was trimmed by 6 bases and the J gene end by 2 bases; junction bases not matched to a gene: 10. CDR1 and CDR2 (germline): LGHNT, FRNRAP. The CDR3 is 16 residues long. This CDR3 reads CASGMMSLAGTYEQYF. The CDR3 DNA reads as TGTGCTAGTGGCATGATGTCACTAGCGGGGACCTACGAGCAGTACTTC.

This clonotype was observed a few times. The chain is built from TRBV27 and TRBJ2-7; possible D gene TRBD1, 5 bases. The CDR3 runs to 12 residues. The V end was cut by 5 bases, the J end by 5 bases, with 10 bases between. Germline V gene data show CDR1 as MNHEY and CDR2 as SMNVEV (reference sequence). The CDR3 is CASSTWTNEQYF. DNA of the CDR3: TGTGCCAGCAGTACCTGGACAAACGAGCAGTACTTC.

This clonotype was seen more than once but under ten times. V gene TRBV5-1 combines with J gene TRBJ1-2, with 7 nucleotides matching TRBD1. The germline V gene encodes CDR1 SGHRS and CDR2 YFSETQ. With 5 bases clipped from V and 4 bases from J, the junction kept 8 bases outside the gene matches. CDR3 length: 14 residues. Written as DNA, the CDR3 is TGCGCCAGCAGTCGCGAGGGGGCTCTCTATGGCTACACCTTC. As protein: CASSREGALYGYTF.

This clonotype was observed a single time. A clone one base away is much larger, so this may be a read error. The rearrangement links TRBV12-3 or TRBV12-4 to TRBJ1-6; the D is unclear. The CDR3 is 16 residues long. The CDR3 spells CASSLGRVSYNSPLQF. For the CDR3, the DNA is TGTGCCAGCAGTTTAGGCCGAGTCTCCTATAATTCACCCCTCCAGTTT.

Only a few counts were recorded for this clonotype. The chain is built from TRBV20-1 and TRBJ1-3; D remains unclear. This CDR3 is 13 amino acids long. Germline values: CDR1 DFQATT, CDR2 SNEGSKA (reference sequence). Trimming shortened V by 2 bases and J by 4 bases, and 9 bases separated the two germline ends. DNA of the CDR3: TGCAGTGCTAGATGGGGTTCAGGAAACACCATATATTTT. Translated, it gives CSARWGSGNTIYF.

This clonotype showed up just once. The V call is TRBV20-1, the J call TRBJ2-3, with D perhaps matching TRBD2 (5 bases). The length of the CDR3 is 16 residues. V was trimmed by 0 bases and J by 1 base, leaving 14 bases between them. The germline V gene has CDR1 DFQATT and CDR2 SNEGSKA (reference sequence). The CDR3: CSARDVSGFGTDTQYF. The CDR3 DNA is TGCAGTGCTAGAGATGTTTCGGGGTTCGGCACAGATACGCAGTATTTT.

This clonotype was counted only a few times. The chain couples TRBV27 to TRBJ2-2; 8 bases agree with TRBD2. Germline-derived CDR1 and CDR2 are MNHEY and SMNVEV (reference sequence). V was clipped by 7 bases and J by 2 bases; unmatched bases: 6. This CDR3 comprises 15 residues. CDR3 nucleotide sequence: TGTGCCAGCACCCACGGGACTAGTAACACCGGGGAGCTGTTTTTT. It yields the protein CASTHGTSNTGELFF.

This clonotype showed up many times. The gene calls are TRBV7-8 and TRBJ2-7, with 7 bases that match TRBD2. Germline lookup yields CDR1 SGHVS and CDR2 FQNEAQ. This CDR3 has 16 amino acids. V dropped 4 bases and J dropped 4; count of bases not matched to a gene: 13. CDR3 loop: CASSSRLADEIYEQYF. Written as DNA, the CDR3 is TGTGCCAGCAGCTCCCGACTAGCCGACGAAATTTACGAGCAGTACTTC.

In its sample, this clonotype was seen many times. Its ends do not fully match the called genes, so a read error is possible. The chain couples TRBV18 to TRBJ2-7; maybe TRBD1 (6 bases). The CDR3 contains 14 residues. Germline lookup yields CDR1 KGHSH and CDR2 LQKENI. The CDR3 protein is CASSGTLSSYGQYF. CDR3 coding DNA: TGTGCCAGCTCCGGGACATTAAGCTCCTACGGGCAGTACTTC.

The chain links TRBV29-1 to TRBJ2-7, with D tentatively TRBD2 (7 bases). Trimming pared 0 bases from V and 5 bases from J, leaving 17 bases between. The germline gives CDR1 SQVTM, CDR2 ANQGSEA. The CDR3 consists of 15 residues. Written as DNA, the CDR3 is TGCAGCGTTGAAGAAAGGGGGAGGGAGTTCGACGAGCAGTACTTC. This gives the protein CSVEERGREFDEQYF.

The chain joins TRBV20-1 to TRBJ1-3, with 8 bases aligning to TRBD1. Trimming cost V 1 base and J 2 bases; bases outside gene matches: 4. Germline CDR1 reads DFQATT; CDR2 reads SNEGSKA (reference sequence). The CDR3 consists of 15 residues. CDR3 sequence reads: CSARALTGAGNTIYF. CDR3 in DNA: TGCAGTGCTAGAGCTTTGACAGGGGCTGGAAACACCATATATTTT.

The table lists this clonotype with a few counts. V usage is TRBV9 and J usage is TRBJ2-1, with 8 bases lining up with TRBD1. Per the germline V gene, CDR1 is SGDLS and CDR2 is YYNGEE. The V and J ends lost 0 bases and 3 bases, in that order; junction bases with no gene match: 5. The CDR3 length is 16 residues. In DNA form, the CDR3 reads TGTGCCAGCAGCGTAGATGGAGGACAGGGCTACAATGAGCAGTTCTTC. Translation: CASSVDGGQGYNEQFF.

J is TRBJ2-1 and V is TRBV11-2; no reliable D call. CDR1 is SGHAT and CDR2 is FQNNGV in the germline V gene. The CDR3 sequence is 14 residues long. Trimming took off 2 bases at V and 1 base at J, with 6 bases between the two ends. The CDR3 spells CASSLSRSYNEQFF. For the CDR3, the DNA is TGTGCCAGCAGCTTATCCCGGTCCTACAATGAGCAGTTCTTC.

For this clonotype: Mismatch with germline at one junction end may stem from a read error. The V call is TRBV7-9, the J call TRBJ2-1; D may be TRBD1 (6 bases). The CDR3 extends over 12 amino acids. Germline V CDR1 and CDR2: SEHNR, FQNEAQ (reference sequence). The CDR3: CASSLGGLGQFF. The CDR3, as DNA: TGTGCCAGCAGTTTAGGGGGATTGGGACAGTTCTTC.